This TCR beta chain was profiled in a study of Ad26.COV2.S vaccination and SARS-CoV-2 variants (TCRdb year 2021). Regarding the study in general: Donors in the vaccine arm were drawn from COV1001, a multicentre, randomized, double-blind, placebo-controlled phase I-IIa trial testing Ad26.COV2.S in healthy adults. Participants in the trial were split at random into five groups of five each, receiving low-dose or high-dose Ad26.COV2.S once or twice, or else placebo on both occasions. Sequencing of the TCRbeta repertoire served to evaluate the specificity and breadth of SARS-CoV-2-reactive T cell receptors following Ad26.COV2.S vaccination. Throughout the experiments and outcome assessment, investigators stayed blinded to trial group allocation. Ad26.COV2.S was administered intramuscularly at a dose of 5x10^10 or 1x10^11 viral particles, either as one shot or as two shots given 56 days apart. The TCR-sequenced set comprised approximately 32 samples: around 20 Ad26.COV2.S vaccine recipients, 5 placebo recipients and 8 SARS-CoV-2 convalescent individuals.

The germline V gene (reference sequence) provides CDR1 SGHAT and CDR2 FQDESV. The CDR3 holds 16 amino acids from the cysteine to the phenylalanine. The retained sequence is limited to the CDR3, 48 bases, with the frame set at the first base. V is cut by 5 bases and J by 6 bases, and the space between the germline ends is 21 bases. Results the study describes overall, beyond this receptor: The authors noted that the TCR breadth and depth analyses may have underestimated total T cell responses. Non-spike TCR breadth was comparable between vaccine and placebo recipients, consistent with the vaccine containing only spike. After vaccination, spike-specific CD8+ and CD4+ T cell responses were reported to show substantial breadth. Higher spike-specific TCR breadth was observed in Ad26.COV2.S recipients than in placebo recipients (P = 0.0014). Comparing responses between vaccine doses or regimens was not something the study was powered to do.

Notes on this clone: The antigen it binds to is not known. Base qualities are not at hand, and no much larger clone is one base apart.

The treatment or condition label corresponds to: about 20 received Ad26.COV2.S at low or high dose, single or two shots; about 5 received placebo; per-sample allocation not given. For vaccine and placebo recipients, the sequenced repertoires came from samples collected on day 63 after the first injection. Cohort 1b enrolled some 25 adults aged 18-55 years at a single site in Boston, USA, between 29 July and 7 August 2020. Ad26.COV2.S was a replication-incompetent adenovirus type 26 vector expressing a prefusion-stabilized SARS-CoV-2 spike protein from the original Wuhan strain. TCRbeta CDR3 regions were sequenced with the immunoSEQ Assay. After extraction, genomic DNA underwent amplification by bias-controlled multiplex PCR, followed by high-throughput sequencing. Per the original workflow: Collapsing and filtering of sequences were performed to quantify the absolute abundance of each unique TCRbeta CDR3 region. T cell fraction was estimated by normalization of TCRbeta template counts to usable DNA, with usable DNA being measured through amplification of reference genes present in all nucleated cells. Repertoire TCRs were annotated as SARS-CoV-2-specific when V gene, CDR3 amino acid sequence and J gene were exactly matched to a known reactive TCR set. The reference SARS-CoV-2 TCR set was obtained from MIRA and was filtered for enrichment in COVID-19-positive ImmuneCODE repertoires, whereby public or cross-reactive TCRs were removed. Drawing on the MIRA antigens, annotated TCRs were analysed further at the level of specific ORF or position within ORF. Breadth was defined as the number of annotated unique rearrangements divided by the total number of unique productive rearrangements, and depth was defined as the summed frequency of the annotated unique rearrangements. Two-sided Wilcoxon rank-sum tests were used to compare TCR breadth between groups. The table comes from immuneACCESS by way of TCRdb, which keeps in-frame sequences with V and J called. Part of the clones is missing from these tables; in studies checked, under half for an unresolved V gene and the rest for unknown reasons. V and J calls and clone size are those listed in that table; D and trimming were worked out from the DNA. The sample data list a few hundred thousand clones, and roughly 85% of these were observed just once. The top ten constitute almost 7.5% of the sample.

The sequenced sample was peripheral blood, obtained in a trial of Ad26.COV2.S vaccine versus placebo. The V gene is TRBV11-1 and the J gene is TRBJ2-3, with the D call perhaps TRBD1 or TRBD2, as 6 bases match in each case. This clonotype was obtained from a person between 18 and 60 years old who received the Ad26.COV2.S COVID-19 vaccine or a placebo. This receptor carries the CDR3 CASSQGRWPADDTQYF. The DNA is as follows: TGTGCCAGCAGCCAGGGGAGGTGGCCAGCGGACGATACGCAGTATTTT.